Included here is one T cell receptor beta chain sequence, with context. This clone registers as medium-sized (0.01 to 0.1%) within its sample. It lacks a known antigen. No qualities accompany the bases; no much larger clone lies one base away. TCR beta CDR3 regions were sequenced from DNA using the immunoSEQ Assay. The paper's processing steps were these. To compute T cell density, TCR beta template counts were normalized to usable DNA, which was estimated by amplifying housekeeping genes. Richness was estimated with the preseqR package, extrapolating to 400,000 templates for PBMC samples and 120,000 templates for tissue samples. Clonality was defined as one minus Pielou's evenness. Tissue-enriched TCRs were identified by differential abundance testing using productive amino-acid clonotypes, minimum total count 5 and alpha 0.1. Repertoire overlap between compartments was quantified with the Jaccard Index and Morisita Overlap Index. GLIPH grouped TCR beta CDR3s together with public tetramer-defined viral CDR3s, and a viral motif had to include at least three viral sequences and show V-gene enrichment. The table was pulled from immuneACCESS by TCRdb, which kept in-frame rearrangements only. Such tables lose some clones; where checked, under half of the loss comes from unresolved V genes, and the rest has no known cause. The DNA gave D and trimming, while V, J and clone size come from that table. This sample gives 2,500 to 3,000 clones in total; around a quarter of them show up just once. The ten largest clones add up to about 13% of the sample.

Uninvolved adjacent lung was sampled at least 2 cm away from the tumor margin, and two independent pathologists confirmed that the tissue had no atypia. At diagnosis, peripheral blood, uninvolved tumor-adjacent lung and tumor were collected and were preserved as a mix of fresh-frozen and FFPE material. The data are from a study of T cells in localized non-small cell lung cancer (dated by TCRdb to about 2020). For the wider study: Comparing tumors with uninvolved tumor-adjacent lungs, the study looked at the T cell repertoires of about 240 patients with early-stage NSCLC. The cohort consisted of 200 to 300 treatment-naive NSCLC patients whose localized lung tumors had been resected. A mean age of approximately 70 years was recorded for the NSCLC patients, of whom under 150 were male and 95 to 110 were female. Results and caveats for the whole study, not just this receptor: Of the top 100 tumor clones, a median of approximately 60 were detected in paired uninvolved adjacent lung; under 35 were also among that lung's top 100. Because of the exploratory design, TCR variables were selected using unadjusted p-values without false-discovery rate correction. Uninvolved tumor-adjacent lung showed the highest T cell clonality, higher than tumor, which suggests more focused antigenic responses in the adjacent lung. Because multi-region tumor sequencing was not done, intratumor heterogeneity could not be ruled out. Higher blood T cell density associated with longer overall survival, while higher adjacent-lung clonality associated with shorter survival.

V lost 5 bases and J lost 0 bases; the stretch between them is 13 bases long. Including the terminal cysteine and phenylalanine, the CDR3 comprises 16 residues. Of all the DNA, just the CDR3 is kept, 48 bases in frame from base 1. As encoded in the germline V gene, CDR1 is SGHNT while CDR2 is YENEEA. Specimen: normal lung tissue next to the tumor, collected before any cancer treatment. The sequence came from a male donor at least 60 years old with stage II lung adenocarcinoma. The chain was built from TRBV11-3 and TRBJ2-2; a weak D assignment points to TRBD1 (6 bases agree). The CDR3 loop reads CASSPTGTSNTGELFF. The DNA is TGTGCCAGCAGCCCCACCGGGACATCGAACACCGGGGAGCTGTTTTTT.